These 32 T cell receptor beta chains were all obtained from the same sample, sequenced in a study of shared clonotypes between healthy human individuals. Sequencing used immunoSEQ multiplex PCR; TCRdb keeps in-frame clones, though not all of them. Here the sample spans more than 500,000 clones, roughly 95% being singletons. In the naive CD8 group, cells lacked CD45RO and were positively selected for CCR7, so terminally differentiated effector memory CD45RA+ cells were left out. Source material: naive CD8+ T cells sorted from blood. The receptors were gathered from a woman aged 30 to 39 in good health.

This rearrangement joins TRBV19 to TRBJ1-1; no reliable D call. In germline, CDR1 is LNHDA, CDR2 SQIVND (reference sequence). V gave up 7 bases and J gave up 0 bases, with 6 bases separating them. This CDR3 is built from 12 residues. The CDR3 loop reads CASNQLNTEAFF. In nucleotides, the CDR3 is TGTGCCAGTAATCAACTGAACACTGAAGCTTTCTTT.

The CDR3 sequence is CSVEEVGNEQFF. CDR3 nucleotide sequence: TGCAGCGTTGAAGAGGTTGGAAATGAGCAGTTCTTC. The chain joins TRBV29-1 to TRBJ2-1, with D unclear. Germline assignment: CDR1 SQVTM and CDR2 ANQGSEA. V lost 0 bases to trimming and J lost 7 bases, with 7 bases between them. CDR3 length: 12 amino acids.

The chain employs TRBV5-6 and TRBJ2-1; D gene unclear. V lost 4 bases to trimming and J lost 6 bases, with 11 bases between them. Germline loops: CDR1 SGHDT, CDR2 YYEEEE. CDR3 length: 13 residues. The CDR3 nucleotides are TGTGCCAGCAGCATAAGTAGAGGCAATGAGCAGTTCTTC. Amino acids: CASSISRGNEQFF.

The V and J genes are TRBV12-5 and TRBJ1-5, with 8 bases lining up with TRBD1. CDR1 and CDR2 (germline): LGHNT, FRNRAP. J gave up 10 bases and V 6 bases, and 8 bases lay outside the gene matches. The length of the CDR3 is 13 residues. This CDR3 reads CASGFDRGYPQHF. Written as DNA, the CDR3 is TGTGCTAGTGGCTTTGACAGGGGCTATCCCCAGCATTTT. Supplemented by reference TRBV12-5 and TRBJ1-5, the full variable domain reads DARVTQTPRHKVTEMGQEVTMRCQPILGHNTVFWYRQTMMQGLELLAYFRNRAPLDDSGMPKDRFSAEMPDATLATLKIQPSEPRDSAVYFCASGFDRGYPQHFGDGTRLSIL.

On this clone: This sample includes further DNA sequences coding for the same CDR3. This chain connects TRBV7-9 to TRBJ2-7; D not certain. Germline V gene lookup returns CDR1 SEHNR and CDR2 FQNEAQ (reference sequence). The CDR3 runs 11 residues. The V end lost 3 bases, the J end lost 5 bases, and 5 bases lay between the germline ends. Here the CDR3 DNA reads TGTGCCAGCAGCTTTGGAAACGAGCAGTACTTC. As protein: CASSFGNEQYF.

This sequence joins TRBV28 and TRBJ1-2, with TRBD1 identical over 7 bases. Germline CDR1 reads MDHEN; CDR2 reads SYDVKM. V lost 8 bases, J lost 7 bases, and 7 bases stayed unmatched. The CDR3 covers 12 residues. The DNA of the CDR3 is TGTGCCAGCTCTTCAGGGGGAAGTGGCTACACCTTC. This translates into CASSSGGSGYTF.

The V gene is TRBV29-1, the J gene TRBJ2-5, with a weak D call TRBD2 (6 bases). Germline CDR1 is SQVTM and CDR2 is ANQGSEA. CDR3 length: 14 amino acids. Trimming shortened V by 4 bases and J by 1 base, and 13 bases separated the two germline ends. CDR3 sequence (DNA): TGCAGCGTTGCCTGGAGGAGGGCCCAAGAGACCCAGTACTTC. Its translation is CSVAWRRAQETQYF.

The chain employs TRBV6-5 and TRBJ1-1; 9 nucleotides line up with TRBD1. This CDR3 contains 14 residues. The trim removed 6 bases at V and 5 bases at J, leaving 7 bases unmatched. Germline CDR1 is MNHEY and CDR2 is SVGAGI. CDR3 coding DNA: TGTGCCAGCAGCTACAGGGGGCGGTGGACTGAAGCTTTCTTT. Translation: CASSYRGRWTEAFF.

The chain is built from TRBV7-6 and TRBJ2-7, with 8 nucleotides matching TRBD2. There are 18 residues in the CDR3. Losses at the gene ends were 1 base for V and 0 bases for J; bases not matched to a gene: 11. Germline-derived CDR1 and CDR2 are SGHVS and FNYEAQ. The CDR3 is CASSLEGFGSGSSYEQYF. The DNA for the CDR3 is TGTGCCAGCAGCTTAGAAGGTTTTGGAAGCGGGAGCTCCTACGAGCAGTACTTC.

This chain joins TRBV7-9 and TRBJ2-5; perhaps D is TRBD1 or TRBD2 (6 bases each). The CDR3 spans 15 residues. Germline CDR1 SEHNR, CDR2 FQNEAQ (reference sequence). Trimming left V 8 bases short and J 0 bases short, with 16 bases between. CDR3 nucleotide sequence: TGTGCCAGCTCCCTCTCGAGGGGGGACCAAGAGACCCAGTACTTC. Residues: CASSLSRGDQETQYF.

This sequence joins TRBV5-1 and TRBJ2-1; D is uncertain. This CDR3 spans 15 amino acids. The germline V gene encodes CDR1 SGHRS and CDR2 YFSETQ. V was clipped by 5 bases and J by 0 bases, with 12 bases between them. CDR3: CASRNALSSYNEQFF. The CDR3 DNA reads TGCGCCAGCAGAAACGCGCTGAGCTCCTACAATGAGCAGTTCTTC.

The chain joins TRBV5-4 to TRBJ2-7; D is uncertain. Germline-derived CDR1 and CDR2 are SGHNT and YYREEE (reference sequence). The V and J ends lost 2 bases and 6 bases respectively, with 9 bases between them. The CDR3 length is 12 residues. CDR3 sequence reads: CASSFGVREQYF. The CDR3 region has the DNA TGTGCCAGCAGCTTTGGTGTACGCGAGCAGTACTTC.

The V and J genes are TRBV2 and TRBJ2-7, with no clear D. V was trimmed by 5 bases and J by 1 base, leaving 3 bases between them. The CDR3 totals 11 residues. Germline CDR1 is SNHLY and CDR2 is FYNNEI. The CDR3 sequence is CASSWSYEQYF. DNA of the CDR3: TGTGCCAGCAGTTGGTCCTACGAGCAGTACTTC.

The chain couples TRBV19 to TRBJ1-5; no reliable D call. This CDR3 is 15 amino acids long. V lost 0 bases and J 4 bases, leaving 10 bases between the germline ends. From germline, CDR1 is LNHDA and CDR2 SQIVND (reference sequence). The CDR3 coding sequence is TGTGCCAGTAGTATAGATGTGGACGGGAATCAGCCCCAGCATTTT. Amino acid sequence: CASSIDVDGNQPQHF.

V and J are TRBV28 and TRBJ2-3; 7 bases are a match to TRBD1. Germline CDR1 is MDHEN and CDR2 is SYDVKM. J lost 5 bases, V lost 5 bases, and 7 bases had no gene match. This CDR3 has 14 residues. CDR3 protein: CASSVGRGLDTQYF. The CDR3 bases are TGTGCCAGCAGTGTGGGCAGGGGGTTAGATACGCAGTATTTT. Drawing the rest from reference TRBV28 and TRBJ2-3, the complete variable domain is DVKVTQSSRYLVKRTGEKVFLECVQDMDHENMFWYRQDPGLGLRLIYFSYDVKMKEKGDIPEGYSVSREKKERFSLILESASTNQTSMYLCASSVGRGLDTQYFGPGTRLTVL.

The chain combines TRBV28 with TRBJ1-2; D is ambiguous. Germline loops: CDR1 MDHEN, CDR2 SYDVKM. Trimming removed 4 bases from V and 3 bases from J, with 12 bases in between. The CDR3 runs 14 residues. The CDR3 coding sequence is TGTGCCAGCAGTTCCGAAGGGCGTTACTATGGCTACACCTTC. It codes for CASSSEGRYYGYTF.

This chain joins TRBV27 and TRBJ2-7; D perhaps matches TRBD1 (6 bases). The V end lost 4 bases, the J end lost 0 bases, and 19 bases lay between the germline ends. CDR3 length: 17 residues. Germline CDR1 MNHEY, CDR2 SMNVEV (reference sequence). The CDR3 sequence: CASSYNPGDTYSYEQYF. The CDR3 DNA reads TGTGCCAGCAGTTACAACCCCGGGGACACCTACTCCTACGAGCAGTACTTC.

The rearrangement links TRBV28 to TRBJ2-7; maybe TRBD2 (5 bases). Per germline, CDR1 MDHEN and CDR2 SYDVKM. V was pared by 5 bases and J by 6 bases, with 20 bases between. There are 15 residues in the CDR3. CDR3 DNA: TGTGCCAGCAGTATCCCTCGGCGGGCCACCTGCGAGCAGTACTTC. Translating it yields CASSIPRRATCEQYF.

The chain is built from TRBV19 and TRBJ1-5, with TRBD1 as a possible D gene (5 bases). This CDR3 is built from 13 residues. Germline V gene sequence: CDR1 LNHDA, CDR2 SQIVND (reference sequence). The ends were cut back, 10 bases at V and 0 bases at J, with 10 bases in the middle. The CDR3 bases are TGTGCCACTGACAGTTATAGCAATCAGCCCCAGCATTTT. This codes for CATDSYSNQPQHF.

The J gene is TRBJ2-1, the V gene TRBV19; 8 positions match TRBD2. The germline V gene has CDR1 LNHDA and CDR2 SQIVND (reference sequence). Trimming at V came to 1 base and at J to 3 bases, leaving 14 bases not matched to a gene. This CDR3 spans 19 amino acids. CDR3 region: CASSIGPSGSGINYNEQFF. The CDR3 coding sequence is TGTGCCAGTAGTATAGGGCCGTCGGGTAGCGGGATCAACTACAATGAGCAGTTCTTC.

The chain recombines TRBV5-1 with TRBJ1-1, with 9 bases aligning to TRBD1. Germline loops: CDR1 SGHRS, CDR2 YFSETQ. V dropped 4 bases and J dropped 3; count of bases not matched to a gene: 4. The CDR3 length is 14 residues. The CDR3 is CASSLGQGHTEAFF. CDR3 DNA sequence: TGCGCCAGCAGCCTCGGACAGGGGCACACTGAAGCTTTCTTT.

J is TRBJ1-5 and V is TRBV28, with 7 bases aligning to TRBD1. Unmatched junction bases numbered 16, after V lost 6 bases and J lost 2 bases. CDR1 and CDR2 (germline): MDHEN, SYDVKM. The CDR3 extends over 18 amino acids. The CDR3 bases are TGTGCCAGCAGACAACGGAACAGGGGCTCCAAGGGCAATCAGCCCCAGCATTTT. Translating gives CASRQRNRGSKGNQPQHF.

The chain links TRBV28 to TRBJ1-2, with a possible D match to TRBD1 (5 bases). The CDR3 sequence is 13 residues long. V shed 10 bases and J shed 0 bases, with 12 bases lying between them. Germline V gene sequence: CDR1 MDHEN, CDR2 SYDVKM. The CDR3 region is CANSGPPNYGYTF. DNA of the CDR3: TGTGCCAACTCGGGGCCCCCTAACTATGGCTACACCTTC.

The chain employs TRBV6-1 and TRBJ2-7; TRBD2 matches at 8 bases. The junction had 10 bases not matched to a gene; V was cut back by 10 bases and J by 5 bases. Germline V gene lookup returns CDR1 MNHNS and CDR2 SASEGT. The CDR3 runs 13 residues. CDR3 residues: CATGGGRGHEQYF. CDR3 DNA sequence: TGTGCCACCGGGGGGGGAAGGGGCCACGAGCAGTACTTC.

The chain is built from TRBV30 and TRBJ2-5, with TRBD2 as a possible D gene (6 bases). V lost 4 bases to trimming and J lost 5 bases, with 17 bases between them. The CDR3 covers 14 residues. Per germline, CDR1 GTSNPN and CDR2 SVGIG (reference sequence). This CDR3 is CAWNGGRADETQYF. CDR3 nucleotides: TGTGCCTGGAACGGAGGGCGCGCCGACGAGACCCAGTACTTC.

This clone was counted a single time. CDR3 sequence reads: CASSQDPTGTMNTEAFF. CDR3 coding DNA: TGCGCCAGCAGCCAAGATCCTACAGGGACAATGAACACTGAAGCTTTCTTT. The chain joins TRBV4-1 to TRBJ1-1; weak D call: TRBD1 (6 bases). V was cut by 0 bases and J by 0 bases, with 14 bases left in between. CDR1 and CDR2 from the germline V gene are MGHRA and YSYEKL. This CDR3 is built from 17 residues.

The rearrangement joins TRBV2 to TRBJ1-1; D remains ambiguous. Germline V gene sequence: CDR1 SNHLY, CDR2 FYNNEI. The CDR3 is 15 amino acids. The V gene lost 0 bases and the J gene lost 0 bases, with 8 bases spanning the gap. CDR3 nucleotide sequence: TGTGCCAGCAGTGAAGCTCAGATTATGAACACTGAAGCTTTCTTT. This codes for CASSEAQIMNTEAFF.

V and J are TRBV28 and TRBJ1-5; D ambiguous. The CDR3 loop spans 12 amino acids. Germline V gene lookup returns CDR1 MDHEN and CDR2 SYDVKM. V lost 8 bases and J lost 8, with 13 bases in between. The CDR3 DNA reads TGTGCCAGCCATCTGGGAGCCGAGCCCCAGCATTTT. It specifies CASHLGAEPQHF. Full variable domain (remainder filled in from reference TRBV28 and TRBJ1-5): DVKVTQSSRYLVKRTGEKVFLECVQDMDHENMFWYRQDPGLGLRLIYFSYDVKMKEKGDIPEGYSVSREKKERFSLILESASTNQTSMYLCASHLGAEPQHFGDGTRLSIL.

The chain recombines TRBV2 with TRBJ1-1; D gene ambiguous. V was cut by 5 bases and J by 0 bases, with 13 bases left in between. The CDR3 extends over 15 amino acids. The germline V gene has CDR1 SNHLY and CDR2 FYNNEI. The DNA of the CDR3 is TGTGCCAGCAGTCTTCTCAAGCTAATGAACACTGAAGCTTTCTTT. Protein: CASSLLKLMNTEAFF.

The V gene is TRBV28, the J gene TRBJ2-3, with 9 bases that match TRBD1. Per the germline V gene, CDR1 is MDHEN and CDR2 is SYDVKM. The V gene end was trimmed by 6 bases and the J gene end by 3 bases; junction bases not matched to a gene: 4. The CDR3 extends over 14 amino acids. This chain's CDR3 is CASSHRGPTDTQYF. CDR3 nucleotide sequence: TGTGCCAGCAGCCACAGGGGGCCGACAGATACGCAGTATTTT.

This rearrangement joins TRBV6-1 to TRBJ2-1, with D unclear. V lost 4 bases, J lost 2 bases, and 18 bases lay in between. Germline V gene lookup returns CDR1 MNHNS and CDR2 SASEGT. This CDR3 contains 17 residues. This CDR3 reads CASSAVSRISPYNEQFF. The CDR3 region has the DNA TGTGCCAGCAGTGCGGTTTCTAGGATCTCCCCCTACAATGAGCAGTTCTTC.

The V and J genes are TRBV28 and TRBJ2-1; tentative D call: TRBD1 (6 bases). In germline, CDR1 is MDHEN, CDR2 SYDVKM. V was clipped by 6 bases and J by 5 bases, with 14 bases between them. The CDR3 length is 14 residues. CDR3: CASSVPEGDNEQFF. The CDR3, as DNA: TGTGCCAGCAGCGTACCCGAGGGGGACAATGAGCAGTTCTTC. Full variable domain (remainder filled in from reference TRBV28 and TRBJ2-1): DVKVTQSSRYLVKRTGEKVFLECVQDMDHENMFWYRQDPGLGLRLIYFSYDVKMKEKGDIPEGYSVSREKKERFSLILESASTNQTSMYLCASSVPEGDNEQFFGPGTRLTVL.